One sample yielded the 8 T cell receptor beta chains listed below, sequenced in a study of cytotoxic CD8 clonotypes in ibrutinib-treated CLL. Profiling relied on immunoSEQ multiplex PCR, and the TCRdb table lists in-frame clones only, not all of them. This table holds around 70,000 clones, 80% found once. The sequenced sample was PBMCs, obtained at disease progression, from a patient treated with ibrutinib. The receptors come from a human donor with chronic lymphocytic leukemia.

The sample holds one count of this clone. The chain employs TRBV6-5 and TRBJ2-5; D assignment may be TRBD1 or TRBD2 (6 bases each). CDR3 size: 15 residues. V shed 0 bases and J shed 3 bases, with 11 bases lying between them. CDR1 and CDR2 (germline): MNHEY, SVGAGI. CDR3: CASSYSRGVKETQYF. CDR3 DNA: TGTGCCAGCAGTTACTCGAGGGGGGTCAAAGAGACCCAGTACTTC.

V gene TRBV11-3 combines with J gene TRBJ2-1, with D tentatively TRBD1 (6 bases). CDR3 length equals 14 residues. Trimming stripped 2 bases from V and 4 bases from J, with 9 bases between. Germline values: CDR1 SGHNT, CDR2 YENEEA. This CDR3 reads CASSLRTVYNEQFF. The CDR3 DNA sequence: TGTGCCAGCAGCTTAAGGACAGTGTACAATGAGCAGTTCTTC.

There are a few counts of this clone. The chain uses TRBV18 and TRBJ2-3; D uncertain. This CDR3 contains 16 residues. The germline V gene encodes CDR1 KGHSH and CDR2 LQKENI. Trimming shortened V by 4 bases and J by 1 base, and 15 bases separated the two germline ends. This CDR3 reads CASSLEQLLGTDTQYF. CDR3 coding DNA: TGTGCCAGCTCACTCGAACAGTTATTGGGCACAGATACGCAGTATTTT.

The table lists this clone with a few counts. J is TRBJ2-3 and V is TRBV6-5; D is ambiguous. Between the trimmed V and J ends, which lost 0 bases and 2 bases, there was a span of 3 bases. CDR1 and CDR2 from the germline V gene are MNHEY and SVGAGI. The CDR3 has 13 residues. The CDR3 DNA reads TGTGCCAGCAGTTACTCCTCCACAGATACGCAGTATTTT. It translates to CASSYSSTDTQYF.

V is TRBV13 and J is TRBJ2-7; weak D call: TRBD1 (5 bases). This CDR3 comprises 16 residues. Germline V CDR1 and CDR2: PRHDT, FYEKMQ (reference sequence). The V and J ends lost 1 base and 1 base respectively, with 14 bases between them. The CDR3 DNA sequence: TGTGCCAGCAGCTTAGTAACAGGTGGGATTTCCTACGAGCAGTACTTC. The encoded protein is CASSLVTGGISYEQYF.

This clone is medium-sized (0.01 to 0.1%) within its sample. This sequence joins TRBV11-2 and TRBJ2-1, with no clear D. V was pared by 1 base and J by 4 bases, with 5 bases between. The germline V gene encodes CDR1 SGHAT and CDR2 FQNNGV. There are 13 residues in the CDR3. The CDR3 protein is CASSLAFYNEQFF. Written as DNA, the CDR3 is TGTGCCAGCAGCTTAGCTTTTTACAATGAGCAGTTCTTC.

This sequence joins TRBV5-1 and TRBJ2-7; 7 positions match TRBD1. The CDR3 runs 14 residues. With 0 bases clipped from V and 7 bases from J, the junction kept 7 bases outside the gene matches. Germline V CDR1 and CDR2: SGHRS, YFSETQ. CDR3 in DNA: TGCGCCAGCAGCTTGGGCACAGGGGAATATGAGCAGTACTTC. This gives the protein CASSLGTGEYEQYF.

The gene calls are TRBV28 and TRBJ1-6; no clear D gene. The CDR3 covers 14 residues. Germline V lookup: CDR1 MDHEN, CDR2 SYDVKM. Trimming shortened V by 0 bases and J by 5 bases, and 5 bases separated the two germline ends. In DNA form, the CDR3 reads TGTGCCAGCAGTTTATGGGAAAATAATTCACCCCTCCACTTT. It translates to CASSLWENNSPLHF.